This T cell receptor (beta chain) was identified during a study of T cells in Graves' hyperthyroidism and ophthalmopathy. TCR beta CDR3 regions were amplified from RNA. Primed by the HTBI set, a first-round RT-PCR was run on the TCR CDR3. TCRdb analysed the multiplex PCR reads with MiXCR anew, one entry per CDR3 protein. The top ten clones hold approximately 10% of a sample with hundreds of thousands of distinct CDR3 sequences, approximately 15% of them seen once. This clonotype was found a few times. Germline V CDR1 and CDR2: SGHTA, FQGNSA. Trimming took off 1 base at V and 3 bases at J, with 12 bases between the two ends. The CDR3 length is 15 residues. The study defined stable Graves' hyperthyroidism as no ophthalmopathy progression within 18 months.

The specimen was blood. V usage is TRBV7-2 and J usage is TRBJ1-2; a weak D match, TRBD1 (5 bases). The source is a woman between 18 and 29 years old with Graves' hyperthyroidism. The CDR3 nucleotides read TGTGCCAGCAGCTTAGGCAGGGATGGGGACTATGGCTACACCTTC. It codes for CASSLGRDGDYGYTF. Combining the CDR3 with reference TRBV7-2 and TRBJ1-2 gives the whole variable domain GAGVSQSPSNKVTEKGKDVELRCDPISGHTALYWYRQSLGQGLEFLIYFQGNSAPDKSGLPSDRFSAERTGGSVSTLTIQRTQQEDSAVYLCASSLGRDGDYGYTFGSGTRLTVV.